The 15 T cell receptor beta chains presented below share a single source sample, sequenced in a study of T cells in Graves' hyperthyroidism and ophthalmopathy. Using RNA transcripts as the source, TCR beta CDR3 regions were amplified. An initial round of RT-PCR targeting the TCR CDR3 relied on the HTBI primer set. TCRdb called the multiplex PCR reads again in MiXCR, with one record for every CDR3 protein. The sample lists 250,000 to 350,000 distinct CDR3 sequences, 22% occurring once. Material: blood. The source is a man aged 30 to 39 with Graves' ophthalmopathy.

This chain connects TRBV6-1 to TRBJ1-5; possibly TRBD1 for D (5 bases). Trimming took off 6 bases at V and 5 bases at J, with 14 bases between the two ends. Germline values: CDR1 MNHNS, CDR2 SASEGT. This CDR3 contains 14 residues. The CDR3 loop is CASSPRRGDQPQHF. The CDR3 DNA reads TGTGCCAGCAGCCCCAGACGGGGCGATCAGCCCCAGCATTTT.

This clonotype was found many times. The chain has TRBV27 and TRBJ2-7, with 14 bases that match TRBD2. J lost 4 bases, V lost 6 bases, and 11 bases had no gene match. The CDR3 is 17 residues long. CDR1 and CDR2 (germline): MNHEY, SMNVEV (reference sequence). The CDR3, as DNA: TGTGCCAGCAGCCCCACCGGGACTAGCGGGAGATGGTACGAGCAGTACTTC. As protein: CASSPTGTSGRWYEQYF.

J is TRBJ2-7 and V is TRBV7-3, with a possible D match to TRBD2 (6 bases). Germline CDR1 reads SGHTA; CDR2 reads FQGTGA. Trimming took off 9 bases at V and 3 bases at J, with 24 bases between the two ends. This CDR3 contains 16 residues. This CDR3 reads CASRLGPGPDLYEQYF. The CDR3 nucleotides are TGTGCCAGTAGACTAGGGCCGGGGCCGGACCTCTACGAGCAGTACTTC.

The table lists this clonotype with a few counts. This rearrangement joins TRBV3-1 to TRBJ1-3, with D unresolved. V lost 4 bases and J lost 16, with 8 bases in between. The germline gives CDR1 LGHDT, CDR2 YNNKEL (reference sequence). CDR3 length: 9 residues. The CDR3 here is CASSLTSYF. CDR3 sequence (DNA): TGTGCCAGCAGCCTTACCTCCTATTTT.

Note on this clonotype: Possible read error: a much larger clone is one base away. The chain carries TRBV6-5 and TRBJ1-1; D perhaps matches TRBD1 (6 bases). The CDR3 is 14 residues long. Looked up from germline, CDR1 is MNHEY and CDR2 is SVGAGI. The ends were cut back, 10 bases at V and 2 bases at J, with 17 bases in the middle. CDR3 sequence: CANTYRAGNTEAFF. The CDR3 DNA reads TGTGCCAACACTTACAGGGCAGGCAACACTGAAGCTTTCTTT.

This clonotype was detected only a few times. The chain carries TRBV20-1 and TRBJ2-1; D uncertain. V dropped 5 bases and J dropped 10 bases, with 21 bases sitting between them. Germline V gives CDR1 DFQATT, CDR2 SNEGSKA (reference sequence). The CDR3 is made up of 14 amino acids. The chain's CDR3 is CSALSGQASAEQFF. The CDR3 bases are TGCAGTGCTCTCTCGGGCCAGGCCAGTGCGGAGCAGTTCTTC.

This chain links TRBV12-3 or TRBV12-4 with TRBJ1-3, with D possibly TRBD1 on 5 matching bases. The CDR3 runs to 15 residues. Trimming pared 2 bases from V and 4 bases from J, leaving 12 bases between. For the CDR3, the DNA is TGTGCCAGCAGTTTATCGGGGGTGTGGGGAAACACCATATATTTT. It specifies CASSLSGVWGNTIYF.

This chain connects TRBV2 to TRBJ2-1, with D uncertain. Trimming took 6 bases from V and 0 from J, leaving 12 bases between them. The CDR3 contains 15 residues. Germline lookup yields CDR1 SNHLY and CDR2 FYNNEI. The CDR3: CASSLPLSSYNEQFF. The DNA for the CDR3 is TGTGCCAGCAGCCTCCCTCTGAGCTCCTACAATGAGCAGTTCTTC.

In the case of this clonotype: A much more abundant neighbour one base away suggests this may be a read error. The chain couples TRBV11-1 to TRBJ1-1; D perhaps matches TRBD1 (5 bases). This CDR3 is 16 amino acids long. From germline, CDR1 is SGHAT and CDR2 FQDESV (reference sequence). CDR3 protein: CASSLVGQNMNAEAFF. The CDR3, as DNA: TGTGCCAGCAGCTTAGTGGGGCAGAACATGAACGCTGAAGCTTTCTTT. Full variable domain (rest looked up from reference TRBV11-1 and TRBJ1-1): EAEVAQSPRYKITEKSQAVAFWCDPISGHATLYWYRQILGQGPELLVQFQDESVVDDSQLPKDRFSAERLKGVDSTLKIQPAELGDSAMYLCASSLVGQNMNAEAFFGQGTRLTVV.

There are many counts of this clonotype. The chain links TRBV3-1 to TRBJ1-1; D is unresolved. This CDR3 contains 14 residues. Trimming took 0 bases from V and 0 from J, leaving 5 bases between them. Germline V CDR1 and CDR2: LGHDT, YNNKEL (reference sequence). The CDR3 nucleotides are TGTGCCAGCAGCCAAGAGCGCCTGAACACTGAAGCTTTCTTT. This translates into CASSQERLNTEAFF. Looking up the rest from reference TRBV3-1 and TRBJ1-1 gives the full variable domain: DTAVSQTPKYLVTQMGNDKSIKCEQNLGHDTMYWYKQDSKKFLKIMFSYNNKELIINETVPNRFSPKSPDKAHLNLHINSLELGDSAVYFCASSQERLNTEAFFGQGTRLTVV.

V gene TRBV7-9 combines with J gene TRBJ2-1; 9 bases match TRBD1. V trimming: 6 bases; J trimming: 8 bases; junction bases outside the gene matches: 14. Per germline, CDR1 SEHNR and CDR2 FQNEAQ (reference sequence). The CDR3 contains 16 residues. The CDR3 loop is CASRGGGQGLVYEQFF. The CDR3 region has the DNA TGTGCCAGCAGAGGGGGGGGACAGGGATTGGTCTATGAGCAGTTCTTC. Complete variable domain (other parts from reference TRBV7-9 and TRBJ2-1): DTGVSQNPRHKITKRGQNVTFRCDPISEHNRLYWYRQTLGQGPEFLTYFQNEAQLEKSRLLSDRFSAERPKGSFSTLEIQRTEQGDSAMYLCASRGGGQGLVYEQFFGPGTRLTVL.

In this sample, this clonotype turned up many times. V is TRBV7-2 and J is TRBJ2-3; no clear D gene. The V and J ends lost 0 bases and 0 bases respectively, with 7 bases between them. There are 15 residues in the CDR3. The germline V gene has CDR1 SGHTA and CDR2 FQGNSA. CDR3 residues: CASSLATISTDTQYF. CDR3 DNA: TGTGCCAGCAGCTTAGCGACGATAAGCACAGATACGCAGTATTTT.

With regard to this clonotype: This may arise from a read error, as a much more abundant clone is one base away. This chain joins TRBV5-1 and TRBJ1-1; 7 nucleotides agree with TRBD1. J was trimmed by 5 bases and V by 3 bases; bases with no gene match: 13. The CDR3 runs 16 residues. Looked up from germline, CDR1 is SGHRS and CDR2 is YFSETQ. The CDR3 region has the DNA TGCGCCAGCAGCTGGGAAACGGACAGGAGTATGACTGAAGCTTTCTTT. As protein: CASSWETDRSMTEAFF.

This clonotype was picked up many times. The CDR3: CASSRRLNYGYTF. Written as DNA, the CDR3 is TGTGCCAGCAGCCGGCGACTGAACTATGGCTACACCTTC. V usage is TRBV3-1 and J usage is TRBJ1-2; D remains unclear. Germline CDR1 reads LGHDT; CDR2 reads YNNKEL (reference sequence). Trimming removed 4 bases at V and 2 bases at J, with 8 bases between. This CDR3 contains 13 residues.

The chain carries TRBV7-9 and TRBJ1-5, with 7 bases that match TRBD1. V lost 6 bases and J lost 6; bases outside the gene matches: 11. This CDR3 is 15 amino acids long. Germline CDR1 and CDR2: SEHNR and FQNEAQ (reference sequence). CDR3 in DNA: TGTGCCAGCAGTTCCGGACAGGAAGTGGGTCAGCCCCAGCATTTT. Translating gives CASSSGQEVGQPQHF.